This T cell receptor beta chain was documented in a study of identical twins. General study points: Insertions were fewer in abundant cord blood beta clonotypes, whereas memory repertoires showed none of this pattern. The degree of excess twin sharing was weaker in beta out-of-frame sequences.

For this clonotype: Antigen specificity is unknown.

CDR3 size: 17 residues. V lost 4 bases, J lost 4 bases, and 10 bases stayed unmatched. Germline V gene data show CDR1 as SEHNR and CDR2 as FQNEAQ (reference sequence). TCRdb reprocessed the 5' RACE reads with MiXCR, giving one entry per CDR3 protein. The data contain roughly 240,000 distinct CDR3 sequences, roughly 7.5% of them singletons. This sample was also put to use in a study of yellow fever vaccine responses in identical twins.

The clonotype originates from a woman aged 18-29 years in good health. The rearrangement uses TRBV7-9 and TRBJ1-6, with 7 bases lining up with TRBD1. The sequenced material came from CD8+ T cells sorted from blood. The CDR3 DNA reads TGTGCCAGCAGCTCCGGGGACAGTTCGATATATAATTCACCCCTCCACTTT. It yields the protein CASSSGDSSIYNSPLHF.